This T cell receptor beta chain was observed in a study of cytomegalovirus exposure and HLA in healthy donors. Study-wide results and caveats: TCR beta sequences reportedly predicted the HLA-A and HLA-B alleles of most subjects accurately.

This CDR3 spans 14 amino acids. From germline, CDR1 is SGHAT and CDR2 FQNNGV. J gave up 9 bases and V 5 bases, and 6 bases lay outside the gene matches. As to this clone: Antigen unknown.

The PCR contained 60 Vbeta and 13 Jbeta primers. Generated by immunoSEQ multiplex PCR, the TCRdb table keeps only in-frame clones and is missing some. Altogether around 110,000 clones are present, approximately 70% being singletons, with the ten largest covering roughly 9.7%. This TCR was sampled from a woman aged 40-49 years in good health and CMV-seropositive. The sequenced sample consisted of PBMCs. The V gene is TRBV11-2, the J gene TRBJ2-1, with 11 bases that match TRBD2. This CDR3 reads CASSLTSGSREQFF. The CDR3, as DNA: TGTGCCAGCAGCCTCACTAGCGGGAGTCGTGAGCAGTTCTTC.